This T cell receptor (beta chain) originates from a study of cytomegalovirus exposure and HLA in healthy donors. The junction had 6 bases not matched to a gene; V was cut back by 6 bases and J by 3 bases. The CDR3 contains 14 residues. Germline CDR1 is SGHNT and CDR2 is YENEEA. Primers included in the PCR were 60 Vbeta and 13 Jbeta primers. TCRdb's copy holds only in-frame clones and misses some; the assay was immunoSEQ multiplex PCR. The sample yields around 150,000 clones, around four fifths seen once. This receptor was obtained from a boy aged 2-15 years in good health and CMV-seronegative. The chain has TRBV11-3 and TRBJ2-7, with TRBD1 matching over 9 bases. Sequenced sample: PBMCs. The CDR3 DNA follows: TGTGCCAGCAGGTCGACAGGGGGGTTCTACGAGCAGTACTTC. Protein product: CASRSTGGFYEQYF.